A selection of T cell receptor beta chains follows, all from one sample in a study of shared clonotypes between healthy human individuals. TCRdb keeps only in-frame clones here, not all; method: immunoSEQ multiplex PCR. The sample contains 2 million to 3 million clones, 93% of which appear only once. Specimen: naive CD4+ T cells from PBMCs. These receptor sequences come from a man younger than 30 in good health. Some clones in this sample may be carry-over from other donors' samples. CDR3s include the opening cysteine and the closing phenylalanine or tryptophan. Each record gives: clone size, D gene, J gene, V gene, CDR3 protein, CDR3 DNA. The D gene is left open where the match is weak. The size of a clone is reported for some rows only, either as once, few or many, or as a class for expanded clones.

>-|TRBD1|TRBJ1-1|TRBV7-3
CASSSLIMDRGTEAFF
TGTGCCAGCAGCTCCCTCATTATGGACAGGGGCACTGAAGCTTTCTTT
>few|-|TRBJ1-5|TRBV6-5
CASSTLAGPQHF
TGTGCCAGCAGTACCCTAGCGGGTCCCCAGCATTTT
>-|-|TRBJ1-5|TRBV2
CASSGWERNQPQHF
TGTGCCAGCAGTGGGTGGGAAAGAAATCAGCCCCAGCATTTT
>-|-|TRBJ1-1|TRBV2
CASRGSTAEAFF
TGTGCCAGCCGCGGATCGACAGCTGAAGCTTTCTTT
>-|TRBD2|TRBJ2-5|TRBV9
CASSVGGGRAEIVETQYF
TGTGCCAGCAGCGTAGGAGGCGGGAGGGCCGAAATCGTAGAGACCCAGTACTTC
>-|TRBD1|TRBJ1-2|TRBV2
CASNPGQRAGYTF
TGTGCCTCCAACCCGGGACAGAGAGCGGGCTACACCTTC
>-|TRBD1|TRBJ1-2|TRBV5-1
CASRFRQGRPNYGYTF
TGCGCCAGCAGATTTCGACAGGGGCGTCCCAACTATGGCTACACCTTC
>-|-|TRBJ1-4|TRBV28
CASSSSPGANEKLFF
TGTGCCAGCAGCTCAAGCCCTGGGGCTAATGAAAAACTGTTTTTT
>-|TRBD1|TRBJ2-7|TRBV18
CASSLQGDSYEQYF
TGTGCCAGCTCACTCCAGGGGGATTCCTACGAGCAGTACTTC
>-|TRBD1|TRBJ2-2|TRBV18
CASSPSLQGVTGELFF
TGTGCCAGCTCACCATCGCTTCAGGGGGTGACCGGGGAGCTGTTTTTT
>-|TRBD2|TRBJ2-3|TRBV9
CASSLRSGSNTDTQYF
TGTGCCAGCAGCCTCCGTAGCGGGAGCAACACAGATACGCAGTATTTT
>-|-|TRBJ1-1|TRBV11-1
CASSTGTPNTEAFF
TGTGCCAGCAGTACCGGGACGCCGAACACTGAAGCTTTCTTT
>-|-|TRBJ2-5|TRBV5-1
CASSTGQGEQETQYF
TGCGCCAGCAGCACCGGGCAGGGCGAACAAGAGACCCAGTACTTC
>-|TRBD2|TRBJ2-5|TRBV4-1
CASSPSGLAGAPETQYF
TGCGCCAGCAGCCCTTCGGGACTAGCGGGAGCCCCAGAGACCCAGTACTTC
>-|-|TRBJ2-3|TRBV29-1
CSAGRVDTQYF
TGCAGCGCTGGCCGGGTGGATACGCAGTATTTT
>-|-|TRBJ2-1|TRBV20-1
CSASWDNEQFF
TGCAGTGCTAGTTGGGATAATGAGCAGTTCTTC
>-|TRBD2|TRBJ2-1|TRBV7-2
CASSDSRFGTKIKGYEQFF
TGTGCCAGCAGCGACTCCAGATTTGGGACTAAGATTAAGGGTTATGAGCAGTTCTTC
>-|TRBD1|TRBJ2-1|TRBV28
CASSFSGTGRYNEQFF
TGTGCCAGCAGTTTCTCCGGGACAGGGAGGTACAATGAGCAGTTCTTC
>-|TRBD1|TRBJ1-4|TRBV19
CASSLYRGRDEKLFF
TGTGCCAGTAGTCTCTACAGGGGGCGGGATGAAAAACTGTTTTTT
>-|-|TRBJ2-2|TRBV5-6
CASSASNWGETGELFF
TGTGCCAGCAGCGCATCAAATTGGGGGGAAACCGGGGAGCTGTTTTTT
>-|-|TRBJ2-7|TRBV28
CASSFPGTGSYEQYF
TGTGCCAGCAGTTTCCCCGGGACGGGATCCTACGAGCAGTACTTC
>-|TRBD1|TRBJ2-2|TRBV7-3
CASSQTVNRGVSTGELFF
TGTGCCAGCAGCCAAACGGTGAACAGGGGTGTAAGCACCGGGGAGCTGTTTTTT
>-|-|TRBJ2-1|TRBV5-4
CASRRDYNEQFF
TGTGCCAGCAGAAGGGACTACAATGAGCAGTTCTTC
>-|TRBD2|TRBJ2-2|TRBV7-3
CASSLTPREGNTGELFF
TGTGCCAGCAGCTTAACGCCCCGGGAGGGCAACACCGGGGAGCTGTTTTTT
>-|-|TRBJ2-7|TRBV5-4
CASSLGARRNGGEQYF
TGTGCCAGCAGCTTGGGGGCCCGGAGGAACGGTGGGGAGCAGTACTTC
>-|-|TRBJ1-1|TRBV7-9
CASSNPGPGVAFF
TGTGCCAGCAGCAACCCGGGACCAGGGGTGGCTTTCTTT
>once|-|TRBJ2-7|TRBV20-1
CSVALAAEQYF
TGCAGTGTTGCCCTGGCGGCTGAGCAGTACTTC
>-|-|TRBJ2-7|TRBV7-3
CASSLTRGAYEQYF
TGTGCCAGCAGCTTAACCAGGGGAGCCTACGAGCAGTACTTC
>-|TRBD2|TRBJ2-1|TRBV6-5
CASSYAGTSAWFF
TGTGCCAGCAGTTACGCCGGGACTAGTGCCTGGTTCTTC